The rows below give T cell receptor beta chains drawn from one sample of a study of shared clonotypes between healthy human individuals. Here immunoSEQ multiplex PCR was the method, and the copy in TCRdb shows in-frame clones only, minus some. The data hold fewer than 600,000 clones, with around 77% observed a single time. The sample was PBMCs. These TCRs come from a woman aged 40 to 55 in good health. Some clones in this sample may be carry-over from other donors' samples. Each CDR3 is given with its conserved first and last residue. D genes are given only for firm matches. Some rows mark clone size as missing; the rest say once, few, many or name a class of expanded clone.

abundance	d_gene	v_gene	j_gene	CDR3aa	CDR3nt
NA	NA	TRBV6-5	TRBJ2-1	CASSYSAELAGNEQFF	TGTGCCAGCAGTTACTCTGCGGAACTAGCTGGCAATGAGCAGTTCTTC
few	NA	TRBV4-2	TRBJ2-1	CASSRYGTGENNEQFF	TGTGCCAGCAGCCGATACGGTACAGGAGAAAACAATGAGCAGTTCTTC
NA	TRBD1	TRBV5-5	TRBJ2-7	CASSLATGGYEQYF	TGTGCCAGCAGCTTGGCCACAGGGGGCTACGAGCAGTACTTC
NA	TRBD2	TRBV4-1	TRBJ2-1	CASSQRTSGYNEQFF	TGCGCCAGCAGCCAGCGGACTAGCGGGTACAATGAGCAGTTCTTC
NA	NA	TRBV9	TRBJ2-2	CASSDSTGAGRYRTGELFF	TGTGCCAGCAGCGACTCAACCGGGGCCGGGAGATACAGGACCGGGGAGCTGTTTTTT
NA	NA	TRBV11-3	TRBJ2-7	CASSPGGARDEQYF	TGTGCCAGCAGCCCAGGCGGGGCCAGGGACGAGCAGTACTTC
NA	TRBD1	TRBV28	TRBJ1-3	CASSLYRGRGNTIYF	TGTGCCAGCAGTTTATACAGGGGGCGCGGAAACACCATATATTTT
few	NA	TRBV7-9	TRBJ2-6	CASSPTTGRGGANVLTF	TGTGCCAGCAGCCCCACGACAGGCCGGGGTGGGGCCAACGTCCTGACTTTC
few	TRBD1	TRBV19	TRBJ2-7	CASSARDRVYEQYF	TGTGCCAGTAGTGCTCGGGACAGGGTCTACGAGCAGTACTTC
NA	NA	TRBV28	TRBJ2-4	CASTGSNIQYF	TGTGCCAGCACAGGGTCGAACATTCAGTACTTC
once	TRBD1	TRBV10-3	TRBJ2-5	CAISGLRTGKETQYF	TGTGCCATCAGTGGGCTTAGGACAGGGAAGGAGACCCAGTACTTC
NA	TRBD1	TRBV5-6	TRBJ2-5	CASTPTGEETQYF	TGTGCCAGCACCCCGACAGGGGAAGAGACCCAGTACTTC
NA	NA	TRBV30	TRBJ2-7	CAWSVLGAGEGEQYF	TGTGCCTGGAGTGTACTTGGGGCAGGTGAGGGCGAGCAGTACTTC
NA	TRBD1	TRBV18	TRBJ2-7	CASSPVGDSYEQYF	TGTGCCAGCTCACCAGTGGGGGACAGCTACGAGCAGTACTTC
few	NA	TRBV9	TRBJ1-5	CASSVGPDYSNQPQHF	TGTGCCAGCAGCGTAGGGCCCGATTATAGCAATCAGCCCCAGCATTTT
NA	TRBD2	TRBV2	TRBJ2-7	CASSRLAGLTSEQYF	TGTGCCAGCAGTCGACTAGCGGGATTGACTAGCGAGCAGTACTTC
NA	TRBD1	TRBV4-2	TRBJ2-3	CASGTGGGTDTQYF	TGTGCCAGCGGGACAGGGGGCGGGACAGATACGCAGTATTTT
once	TRBD1	TRBV10-3	TRBJ2-7	CAISDGDRGRYEQYF	TGTGCCATCAGTGACGGAGACAGGGGACGATACGAGCAGTACTTC
few	TRBD2	TRBV10-2	TRBJ2-1	CASMTSGRAYEQFF	TGCGCCAGCATGACTAGCGGGAGGGCCTATGAGCAGTTCTTC
NA	NA	TRBV4-3	TRBJ1-2	CASSQESRFNYGYTF	TGCGCCAGCAGCCAAGAAAGCCGGTTTAACTATGGCTACACCTTC
NA	NA	TRBV5-1	TRBJ1-4	CASSLGGHNEKLFF	TGCGCCAGCAGCTTGGGCGGACATAATGAAAAACTGTTTTTT
NA	TRBD1	TRBV27	TRBJ1-1	CASSRDRGNLGNTEAFF	TGTGCCAGCAGTCGTGACAGGGGAAATCTTGGGAACACTGAAGCTTTCTTT
few	NA	TRBV28	TRBJ1-2	CASSLGSDYYGYTF	TGTGCCAGCAGTTTAGGGTCCGATTATTATGGCTACACCTTC
NA	TRBD1	TRBV5-4	TRBJ2-7	CASSSPGTGGEQYF	TGTGCCAGCAGCTCTCCCGGGACAGGGGGCGAGCAGTACTTC
NA	TRBD2	TRBV11-2	TRBJ2-5	CASSFGLAGRQETQYF	TGTGCCAGCAGCTTCGGACTAGCGGGGAGACAAGAGACCCAGTACTTC
NA	TRBD2	TRBV18	TRBJ2-7	CASSPVGTTTYEQYF	TGTGCCAGCTCACCGGTGGGGACTACCACCTACGAGCAGTACTTC
NA	NA	TRBV28	TRBJ2-5	CASSRVSTGYSEETQYF	TGTGCCAGCAGTCGCGTGTCCACAGGGTATTCTGAAGAGACCCAGTACTTC
NA	TRBD1	TRBV9	TRBJ2-5	CASSVYFGTGTQETQYF	TGTGCCAGCAGCGTCTACTTTGGGACAGGAACTCAAGAGACCCAGTACTTC
NA	TRBD2	TRBV7-2	TRBJ2-7	CASSPGTSGIYEQYF	TGTGCCAGCAGCCCCGGGACTAGCGGGATCTACGAGCAGTACTTC
NA	TRBD2	TRBV5-4	TRBJ2-2	CASSHPTSGSGGELFF	TGTGCCAGCAGCCACCCGACTAGCGGGAGCGGCGGGGAGCTGTTTTTT
NA	TRBD2	TRBV28	TRBJ2-1	CASSPALAGGNEQFF	TGTGCCAGCAGTCCCGCATTAGCGGGAGGCAATGAGCAGTTCTTC
NA	NA	TRBV28	TRBJ2-5	CASSPRTETQYF	TGTGCCAGCAGTCCCCGGACAGAGACCCAGTACTTC
NA	NA	TRBV18	TRBJ2-6	CASSLTVAGANVLTF	TGTGCCAGCTCACTAACAGTCGCCGGGGCCAACGTCCTGACTTTC
once	NA	TRBV29-1	TRBJ1-1	CSGGRRDTEAFF	TGCAGCGGGGGACGGCGGGACACTGAAGCTTTCTTT
NA	NA	TRBV5-8	TRBJ1-2	CASSRDRDTVSTF	TGTGCCAGCAGCCGCGACCGGGACACCGTGTCCACCTTC
NA	NA	TRBV28	TRBJ2-7	CASSWDLTYEQYF	TGTGCCAGCAGTTGGGACTTGACGTACGAGCAGTACTTC
few	NA	TRBV4-1	TRBJ2-3	CASSQDGGGGGADTQYF	TGCGCCAGCAGCCAAGATGGGGGCGGAGGGGGAGCAGATACGCAGTATTTT
NA	NA	TRBV28	TRBJ1-2	CASSLWDKYREKGGYTF	TGTGCCAGCAGTTTATGGGACAAATATCGGGAAAAGGGCGGCTACACCTTC
few	NA	TRBV5-1	TRBJ2-3	CASGVTGLSTDTQYF	TGCGCCAGCGGCGTCACAGGGCTCAGCACAGATACGCAGTATTTT
once	TRBD1	TRBV7-9	TRBJ2-7	CASSLQGAYEQYF	TGTGCCAGCAGCCTACAGGGGGCCTACGAGCAGTACTTC
NA	TRBD1	TRBV18	TRBJ1-2	CASSPGSTSSYRGPNYGYTF	TGTGCCAGCTCACCAGGGTCCACATCCTCCTACAGGGGCCCTAACTATGGCTACACCTTC
once	NA	TRBV6-5	TRBJ2-7	CASSYSFPVTYEQYF	TGTGCCAGCAGTTACTCCTTCCCGGTGACCTACGAGCAGTACTTC
few	TRBD1	TRBV5-1	TRBJ1-1	CASSLAQGAGTEAFF	TGCGCCAGCAGCTTGGCTCAGGGGGCGGGCACTGAAGCTTTCTTT
NA	NA	TRBV7-3	TRBJ2-7	CASSLGDGGGEQYF	TGTGCCAGCAGCTTAGGGGACGGAGGAGGCGAGCAGTACTTC
NA	TRBD1	TRBV9	TRBJ2-2	CASSVAVQGVTGELFF	TGTGCCAGCAGCGTGGCCGTACAGGGGGTTACCGGGGAGCTGTTTTTT
NA	TRBD2	TRBV19	TRBJ2-1	CASSIRAGEVQIAPYNEQFF	TGTGCCAGTAGTATACGAGCGGGAGAGGTCCAAATCGCCCCTTACAATGAGCAGTTCTTC
NA	NA	TRBV27	TRBJ1-2	CASSLSSTNGYTF	TGTGCCAGCAGTTTATCTTCCACGAACGGCTACACCTTC
NA	TRBD2	TRBV19	TRBJ2-7	CASSTSGPSSYEQYF	TGTGCCAGTAGTACTAGCGGGCCTAGCTCCTACGAGCAGTACTTC
few	TRBD1	TRBV2	TRBJ2-7	CASSEQGARYEQYF	TGTGCCAGCAGTGAGCAGGGGGCGCGGTACGAGCAGTACTTC
NA	NA	TRBV6-1	TRBJ1-1	CASTPRAREAFF	TGTGCCAGCACCCCCAGAGCGCGTGAAGCTTTCTTT
once	NA	TRBV7-2	TRBJ1-1	CASSSVPDTEAFF	TGTGCCAGCAGCTCGGTTCCGGACACTGAAGCTTTCTTT
NA	TRBD1	TRBV7-3	TRBJ2-1	CASSLQGATYNEQFF	TGTGCCAGCAGCTTGCAGGGGGCCACATACAATGAGCAGTTCTTC